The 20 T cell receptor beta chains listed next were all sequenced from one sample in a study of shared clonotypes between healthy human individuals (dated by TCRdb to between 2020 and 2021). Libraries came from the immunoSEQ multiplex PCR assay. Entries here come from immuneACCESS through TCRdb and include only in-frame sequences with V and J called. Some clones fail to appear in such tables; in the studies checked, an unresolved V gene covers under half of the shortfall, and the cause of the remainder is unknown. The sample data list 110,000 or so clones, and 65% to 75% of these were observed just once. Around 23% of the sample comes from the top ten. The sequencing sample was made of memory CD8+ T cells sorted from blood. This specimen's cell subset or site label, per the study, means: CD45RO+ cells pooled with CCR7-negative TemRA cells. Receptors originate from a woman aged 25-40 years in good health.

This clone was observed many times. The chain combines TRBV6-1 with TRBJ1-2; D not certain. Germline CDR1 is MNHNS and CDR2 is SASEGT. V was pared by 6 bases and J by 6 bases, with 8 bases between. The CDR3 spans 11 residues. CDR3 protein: CASRHNDGYTF. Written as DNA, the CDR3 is TGTGCCAGCAGACATAATGATGGCTACACCTTC.

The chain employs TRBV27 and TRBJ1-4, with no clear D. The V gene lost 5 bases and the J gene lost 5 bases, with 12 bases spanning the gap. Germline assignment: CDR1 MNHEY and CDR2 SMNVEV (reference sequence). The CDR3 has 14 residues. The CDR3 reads CASSARWSNEKLFF. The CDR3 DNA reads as TGTGCCAGCAGTGCAAGGTGGTCAAATGAAAAACTGTTTTTT.

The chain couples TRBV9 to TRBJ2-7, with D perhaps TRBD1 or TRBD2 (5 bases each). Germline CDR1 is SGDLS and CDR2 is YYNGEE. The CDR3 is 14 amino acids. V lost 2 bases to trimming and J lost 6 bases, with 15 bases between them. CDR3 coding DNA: TGTGCCAGCAGCGTCGGGACCCCTCGGGGCGAGCAGTACTTC. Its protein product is CASSVGTPRGEQYF.

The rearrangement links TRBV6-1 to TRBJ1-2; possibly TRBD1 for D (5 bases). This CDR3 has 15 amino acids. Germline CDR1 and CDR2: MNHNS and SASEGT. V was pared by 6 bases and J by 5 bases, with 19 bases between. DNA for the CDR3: TGTGCCAGCAGATCCGGGGCCATCTTTGGTTATGGCTACACCTTC. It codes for CASRSGAIFGYGYTF.

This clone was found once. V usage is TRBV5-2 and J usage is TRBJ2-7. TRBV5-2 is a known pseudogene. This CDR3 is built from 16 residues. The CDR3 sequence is CASSQDLGKGSYEQYF. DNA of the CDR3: TGTGCCAGCAGCCAAGATCTGGGGAAGGGCTCCTACGAGCAGTACTTC.

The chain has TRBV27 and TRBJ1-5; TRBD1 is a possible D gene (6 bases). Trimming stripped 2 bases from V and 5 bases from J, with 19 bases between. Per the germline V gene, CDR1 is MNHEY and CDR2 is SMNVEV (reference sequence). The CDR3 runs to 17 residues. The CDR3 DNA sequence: TGTGCCAGCAGTTTAATGGCTGGCAGGGGCTTTTATCAGCCCCAGCATTTT. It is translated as CASSLMAGRGFYQPQHF.

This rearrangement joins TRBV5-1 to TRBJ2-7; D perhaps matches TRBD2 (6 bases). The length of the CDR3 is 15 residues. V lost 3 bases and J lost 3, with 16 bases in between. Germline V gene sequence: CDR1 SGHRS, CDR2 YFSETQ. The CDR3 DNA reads TGCGCCAGCAGCTCCCGCTACGGGACTGACTACGAGCAGTACTTC. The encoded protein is CASSSRYGTDYEQYF.

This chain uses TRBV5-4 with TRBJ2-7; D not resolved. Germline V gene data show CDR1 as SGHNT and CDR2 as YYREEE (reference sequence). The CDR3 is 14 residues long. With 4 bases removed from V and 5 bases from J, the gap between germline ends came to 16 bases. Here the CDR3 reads CASSQADDVDEQYF. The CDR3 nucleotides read TGTGCCAGCAGCCAAGCCGACGACGTCGACGAGCAGTACTTC.

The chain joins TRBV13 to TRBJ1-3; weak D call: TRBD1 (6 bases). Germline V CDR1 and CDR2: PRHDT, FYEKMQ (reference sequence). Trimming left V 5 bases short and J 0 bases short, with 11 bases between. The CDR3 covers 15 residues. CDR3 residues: CASSPDRFSGNTIYF. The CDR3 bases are TGTGCCAGCAGCCCTGACAGGTTCTCTGGAAACACCATATATTTT.

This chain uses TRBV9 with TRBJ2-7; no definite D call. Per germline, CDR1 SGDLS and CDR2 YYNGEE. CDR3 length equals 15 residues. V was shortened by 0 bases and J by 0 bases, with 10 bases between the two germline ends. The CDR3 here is CASSVGLGNSYEQYF. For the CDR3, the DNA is TGTGCCAGCAGCGTAGGATTAGGGAACTCCTACGAGCAGTACTTC. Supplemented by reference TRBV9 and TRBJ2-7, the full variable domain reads DSGVTQTPKHLITATGQRVTLRCSPRSGDLSVYWYQQSLDQGLQFLIQYYNGEERAKGNILERFSAQQFPDLHSELNLSSLELGDSALYFCASSVGLGNSYEQYFGPGTRLTVT.

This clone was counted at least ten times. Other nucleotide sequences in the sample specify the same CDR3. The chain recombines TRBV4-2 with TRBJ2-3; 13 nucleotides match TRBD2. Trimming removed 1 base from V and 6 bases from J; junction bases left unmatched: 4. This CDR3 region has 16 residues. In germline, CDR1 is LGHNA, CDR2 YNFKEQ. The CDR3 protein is CASSQGLAGGADTQYF. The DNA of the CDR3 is TGTGCCAGCAGCCAAGGACTAGCGGGAGGTGCGGATACGCAGTATTTT.

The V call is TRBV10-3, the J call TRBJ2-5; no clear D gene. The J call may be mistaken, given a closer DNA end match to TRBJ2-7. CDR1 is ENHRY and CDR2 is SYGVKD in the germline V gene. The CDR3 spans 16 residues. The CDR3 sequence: CAISESCFCSSYEQYF. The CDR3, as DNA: TGTGCCATCAGTGAGTCTTGTTTTTGCAGTTCCTACGAGCAGTACTTC.

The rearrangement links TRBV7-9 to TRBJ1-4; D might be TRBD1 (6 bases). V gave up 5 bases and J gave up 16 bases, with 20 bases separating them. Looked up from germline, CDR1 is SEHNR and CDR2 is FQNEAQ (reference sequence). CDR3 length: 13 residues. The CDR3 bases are TGTGCCAGCAGCCGCCCTCCCCAACAGGGCACGTTTTTT. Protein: CASSRPPQQGTFF.

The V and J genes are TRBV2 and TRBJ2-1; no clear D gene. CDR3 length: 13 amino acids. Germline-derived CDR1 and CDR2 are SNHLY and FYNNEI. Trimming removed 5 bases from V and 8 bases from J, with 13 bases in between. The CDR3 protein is CASSRMSFDEQFF. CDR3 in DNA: TGTGCCAGCAGTCGCATGAGTTTTGATGAGCAGTTCTTC.

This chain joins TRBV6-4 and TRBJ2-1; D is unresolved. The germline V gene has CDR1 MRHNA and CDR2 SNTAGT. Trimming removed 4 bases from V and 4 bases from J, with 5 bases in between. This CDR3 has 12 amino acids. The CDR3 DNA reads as TGTGCCAGCAGTGTCCTATACAATGAGCAGTTCTTC. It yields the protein CASSVLYNEQFF.

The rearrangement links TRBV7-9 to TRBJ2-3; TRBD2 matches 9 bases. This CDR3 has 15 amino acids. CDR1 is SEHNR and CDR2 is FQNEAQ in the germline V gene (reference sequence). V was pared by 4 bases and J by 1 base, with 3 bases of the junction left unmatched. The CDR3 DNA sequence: TGTGCCAGCAGCTGGAGCGGGGGGCGCACAGATACGCAGTATTTT. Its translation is CASSWSGGRTDTQYF.

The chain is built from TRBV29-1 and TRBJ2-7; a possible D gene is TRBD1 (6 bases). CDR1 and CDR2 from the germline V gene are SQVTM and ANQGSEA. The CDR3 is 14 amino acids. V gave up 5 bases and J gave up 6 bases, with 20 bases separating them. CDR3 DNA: TGCAGCGTTCAGACAGGCAGGGTAGGGTCCGAGCAGTACTTC. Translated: CSVQTGRVGSEQYF.

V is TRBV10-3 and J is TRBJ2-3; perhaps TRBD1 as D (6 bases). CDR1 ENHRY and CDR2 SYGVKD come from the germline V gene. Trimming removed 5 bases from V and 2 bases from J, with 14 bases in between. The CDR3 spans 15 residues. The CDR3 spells CAISSPRGPTDTQYF. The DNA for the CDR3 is TGTGCCATCAGTTCCCCCAGGGGTCCCACAGATACGCAGTATTTT.

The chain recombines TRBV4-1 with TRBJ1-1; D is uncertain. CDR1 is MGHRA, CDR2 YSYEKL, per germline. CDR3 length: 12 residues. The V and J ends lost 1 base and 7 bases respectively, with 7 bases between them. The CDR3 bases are TGCGCCAGCAGCCAAGCGCCTGGTGAAGCTTTCTTT. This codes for CASSQAPGEAFF.

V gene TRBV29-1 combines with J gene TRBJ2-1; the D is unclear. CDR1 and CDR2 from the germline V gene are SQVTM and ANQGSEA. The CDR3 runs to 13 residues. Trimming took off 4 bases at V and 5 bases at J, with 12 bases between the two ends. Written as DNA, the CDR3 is TGCAGCGTTGTTATTCCGCCAAACAATGAGCAGTTCTTC. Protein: CSVVIPPNNEQFF.